One sample yielded the 15 T cell receptor beta chains listed below, sequenced in a study of T-cell reconstitution after alpha-beta-depleted transplantation in children. This sample's TCRbeta library carried unique molecular identifier barcodes. TCRdb re-analysed the PCR reads in MiXCR, keeping a single row per CDR3 protein. Of some 590,000 distinct CDR3 sequences listed, 10% to 13% are singletons. The sample here was PBMCs from the stem cell graft donor, taken from the stem cell graft. Receptors originate from a human donor who donated a stem cell graft to a child with acute myeloid leukemia.

The V gene is TRBV14, the J gene TRBJ2-1, with 8 bases lining up with TRBD2. This CDR3 spans 18 amino acids. Per germline, CDR1 SGHDN and CDR2 FVKESK. The V and J ends lost 0 bases and 8 bases, in that order; junction bases with no gene match: 15. CDR3 sequence: CASSQDSRRRGGRDEQFF. DNA of the CDR3: TGTGCCAGCAGCCAAGATTCTCGCCGCCGGGGGGGACGGGATGAGCAGTTCTTC.

This clonotype was counted ten times or more. The genes are TRBV9 and TRBJ2-6; D is ambiguous. V lost 4 bases to trimming and J lost 4 bases, with 15 bases between them. The CDR3 has 16 residues. CDR1 SGDLS and CDR2 YYNGEE come from the germline V gene. CDR3 loop: CASSPRLAQGANVLTF. The CDR3 DNA is TGTGCCAGCAGCCCCCGACTTGCGCAAGGGGCCAACGTCCTGACTTTC.

This sequence joins TRBV30 and TRBJ2-6, with 8 bases identical to TRBD1. The CDR3 totals 16 residues. Germline CDR1 GTSNPN, CDR2 SVGIG (reference sequence). V lost 3 bases to trimming and J lost 2 bases; unmatched junction nucleotides: 6. The CDR3 DNA is TGTGCCTGGAGCGACCGGACAGGGACTGGGGCCAACGTCCTGACTTTC. It is translated as CAWSDRTGTGANVLTF.

This clonotype was observed a handful of times. This chain joins TRBV4-3 and TRBJ2-3, with D possibly matching TRBD2 (5 bases). The CDR3 runs 17 residues. Trimming stripped 3 bases from V and 3 bases from J, with 19 bases between. Germline-derived CDR1 and CDR2 are LGHNA and YSLEER. CDR3 region: CASSHDLALYATDTQYF. For the CDR3, the DNA is TGCGCCAGCAGCCATGACCTAGCCTTGTACGCGACAGATACGCAGTATTTT.

This clonotype was picked up a small number of times. The chain combines TRBV7-3 with TRBJ2-1, with TRBD2 as a possible D gene (6 bases). The CDR3 spans 16 residues. Germline CDR1 reads SGHTA; CDR2 reads FQGTGA. The germline V and J ends were trimmed by 0 bases and 2 bases, with 11 bases remaining between them. The CDR3 nucleotides read TGTGCCAGCAGCTTAACGGGGACTTCCACCTACAATGAGCAGTTCTTC. Translated: CASSLTGTSTYNEQFF. The full variable domain, with the rest looked up from reference TRBV7-3 and TRBJ2-1, is GAGVSQTPSNKVTEKGKYVELRCDPISGHTALYWYRQSLGQGPEFLIYFQGTGAADDSGLPNDRFFAVRPEGSVSTLKIQRTERGDSAVYLCASSLTGTSTYNEQFFGPGTRLTVL.

This clonotype was picked up many times. V gene TRBV6-5 combines with J gene TRBJ2-7; possible D gene TRBD1, 6 bases. CDR3 length: 12 residues. Trimming removed 6 bases from V and 6 bases from J, with 12 bases in between. Germline CDR1 and CDR2: MNHEY and SVGAGI. CDR3 coding DNA: TGTGCCAGCAGCCAGACAGGAGGCGAGCAGTACTTC. Amino acid sequence: CASSQTGGEQYF.

The V call is TRBV20-1, the J call TRBJ2-1, with 10 bases fitting TRBD2. V was clipped by 0 bases and J by 9 bases; unmatched bases: 8. The CDR3 runs 15 residues. Germline CDR1 reads DFQATT; CDR2 reads SNEGSKA (reference sequence). CDR3 DNA sequence: TGCAGTGCTAGAGACCCTAGCGGGAGTGATTTTGAGCAGTTCTTC. Amino acid sequence: CSARDPSGSDFEQFF.

The sample holds a few counts of this clonotype. V is TRBV7-9 and J is TRBJ1-6; the D gene is possibly TRBD1 (5 bases). CDR1 is SEHNR, CDR2 FQNEAQ, per germline (reference sequence). Trimming left V 1 base short and J 7 bases short, with 11 bases between. The CDR3 has 15 amino acids. DNA of the CDR3: TGTGCCAGCAGCTTAGGACCAGGGACCAATTCACCCCTCCACTTT. It yields the protein CASSLGPGTNSPLHF.

The table lists this clonotype with many counts. V is TRBV11-2 and J is TRBJ2-2; D ambiguous. This CDR3 is 14 amino acids long. The V gene's germline CDR1 is SGHAT and CDR2 FQNNGV. Trimming stripped 5 bases from V and 4 bases from J, with 11 bases between. The DNA of the CDR3 is TGTGCCAGCAGCCAAGACGCGGTCACCGGGGAGCTGTTTTTT. Amino acid sequence: CASSQDAVTGELFF.

This chain links TRBV20-1 with TRBJ2-5; 13 nucleotides line up with TRBD2. Trimming took 1 base from V and 4 from J; bases not matched to a gene: 6. The germline V gene has CDR1 DFQATT and CDR2 SNEGSKA (reference sequence). The CDR3 loop spans 16 amino acids. CDR3 loop: CSARALAGGQGETQYF. The CDR3 nucleotides read TGCAGTGCTAGAGCACTAGCGGGAGGGCAGGGAGAGACCCAGTACTTC.

This clonotype was counted between two and nine times. The chain is built from TRBV29-1 and TRBJ1-2; D may be TRBD1 (5 bases). Between the trimmed V and J ends, which lost 3 bases and 4 bases, there was a span of 9 bases. The CDR3 runs to 12 residues. Germline values: CDR1 SQVTM, CDR2 ANQGSEA. CDR3 sequence: CSVDGGAYGYTF. The CDR3 DNA reads as TGCAGCGTTGATGGAGGGGCCTATGGCTACACCTTC.

This rearrangement joins TRBV7-9 to TRBJ2-7; tentatively, D is TRBD1 (6 bases). The germline V gene has CDR1 SEHNR and CDR2 FQNEAQ (reference sequence). V lost 7 bases and J 3 bases, leaving 13 bases between the germline ends. CDR3 size: 13 residues. The CDR3 DNA is TGTGCCAGCAATGGACAGTTCCGCTACGAGCAGTACTTC. Protein: CASNGQFRYEQYF.

This clonotype was counted ten times or more. The chain is built from TRBV20-1 and TRBJ2-3, with a weak D call TRBD1 (5 bases). V was pared by 6 bases and J by 0 bases, with 7 bases between. From germline, CDR1 is DFQATT and CDR2 SNEGSKA (reference sequence). The CDR3 extends over 12 amino acids. In DNA, the CDR3 is TGCAGTGCGAGACAGAGCACAGATACGCAGTATTTT. Its protein is CSARQSTDTQYF.

This clonotype was seen at least ten times. This chain joins TRBV29-1 and TRBJ2-3, with 9 bases lining up with TRBD1. The ends lost 5 bases at V and 3 bases at J; junction bases unmatched: 3. The CDR3 extends over 13 amino acids. Germline lookup yields CDR1 SQVTM and CDR2 ANQGSEA. The CDR3 nucleotides read TGCAGCGTTTGGGACAGGGCTACAGATACGCAGTATTTT. Protein product: CSVWDRATDTQYF.

This clonotype showed up many times. The chain combines TRBV4-3 with TRBJ2-7; D tentatively reads TRBD1 or TRBD2 (5 bases each). The V end lost 0 bases, the J end lost 2 bases, and 11 bases lay between the germline ends. The CDR3 spans 15 residues. The germline CDR1 and CDR2 sequences are LGHNA and YSLEER. The CDR3 nucleotides read TGCGCCAGCAGCCAAGATATAAGGGACCCCTACGAGCAGTACTTC. Translating gives CASSQDIRDPYEQYF.